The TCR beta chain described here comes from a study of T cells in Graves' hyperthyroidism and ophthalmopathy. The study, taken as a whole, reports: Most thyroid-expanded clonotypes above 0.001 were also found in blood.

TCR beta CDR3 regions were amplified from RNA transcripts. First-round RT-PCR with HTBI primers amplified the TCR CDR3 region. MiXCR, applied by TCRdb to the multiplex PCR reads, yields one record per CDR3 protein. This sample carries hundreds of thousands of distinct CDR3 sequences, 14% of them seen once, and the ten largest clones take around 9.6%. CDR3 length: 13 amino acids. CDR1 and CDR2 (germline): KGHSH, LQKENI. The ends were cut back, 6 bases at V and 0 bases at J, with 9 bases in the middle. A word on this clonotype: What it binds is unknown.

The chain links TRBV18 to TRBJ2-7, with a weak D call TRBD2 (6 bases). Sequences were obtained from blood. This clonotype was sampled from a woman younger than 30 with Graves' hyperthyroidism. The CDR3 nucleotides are TGTGCCAGCTCCATCGGGAGCTCCTACGAGCAGTACTTC. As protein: CASSIGSSYEQYF.